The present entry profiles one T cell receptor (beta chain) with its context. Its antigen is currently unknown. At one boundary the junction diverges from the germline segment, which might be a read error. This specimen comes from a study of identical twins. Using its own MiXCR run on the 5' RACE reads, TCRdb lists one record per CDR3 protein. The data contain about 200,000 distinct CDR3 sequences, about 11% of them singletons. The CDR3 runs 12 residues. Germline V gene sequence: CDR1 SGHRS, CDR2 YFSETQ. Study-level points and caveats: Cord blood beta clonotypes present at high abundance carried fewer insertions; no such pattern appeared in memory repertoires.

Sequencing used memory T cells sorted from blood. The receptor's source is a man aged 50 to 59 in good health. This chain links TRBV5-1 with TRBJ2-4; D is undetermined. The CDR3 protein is CASSHDGNIQCF. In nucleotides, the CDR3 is TGCGCCAGCAGTCATGACGGTAACATTCAGTGCTTC.